This T cell receptor beta chain was sequenced during a study of T-cell memory formation after mild COVID-19. General study results and limits: Shrinking CD4+ clones resided mostly in CM and EM, and CD8+ ones in EMRA.

Points on this clonotype: Its specificity is unknown.

Germline CDR1 is SGHVS and CDR2 is FQNEAQ. V was clipped by 2 bases and J by 4 bases, with 9 bases between them. This CDR3 is 13 amino acids long. MiXCR, applied by TCRdb to the 5' RACE reads, yields one record per CDR3 protein. The table has roughly 250,000 distinct CDR3 sequences, around 15% seen once; the top ten hold roughly a fifth. This chain connects TRBV7-8 to TRBJ2-7; no reliable D call. The sample was PBMCs or a T cell subset sorted from them (not recorded which). This TCR was recovered from a young man who had mild COVID-19 (a few samples of this study predate the infection). Cell type and time point are not known. CDR3 DNA: TGTGCCAGCAGCTTAATCCCCCGATACGAGCAGTACGTC. As protein: CASSLIPRYEQYV.